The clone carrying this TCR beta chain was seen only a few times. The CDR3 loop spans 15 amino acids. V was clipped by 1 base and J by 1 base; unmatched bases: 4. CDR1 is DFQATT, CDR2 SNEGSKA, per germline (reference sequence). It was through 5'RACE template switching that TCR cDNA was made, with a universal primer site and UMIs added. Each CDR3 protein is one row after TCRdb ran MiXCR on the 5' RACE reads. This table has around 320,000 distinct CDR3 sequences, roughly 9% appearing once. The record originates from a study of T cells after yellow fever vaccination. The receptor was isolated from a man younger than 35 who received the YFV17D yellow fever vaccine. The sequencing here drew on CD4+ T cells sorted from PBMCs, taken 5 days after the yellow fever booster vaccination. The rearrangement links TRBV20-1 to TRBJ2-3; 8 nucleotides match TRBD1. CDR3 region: CSARVPGGGTDTQYF. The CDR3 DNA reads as TGCAGTGCTAGAGTTCCAGGGGGCGGCACAGATACGCAGTATTTT.